This T cell receptor (beta chain) was found in a study of T cell responses to AZD1222 COVID-19 vaccine. Comment on this clone: Its matching antigen is unknown.

Regarding the study as a whole: Repertoires were obtained only post-peak T cell response.

The CDR3 length is 11 residues. Germline CDR1 SQVTM, CDR2 ANQGSEA. The method was immunoSEQ multiplex PCR; TCRdb's version includes in-frame clones alone and lacks a portion of them. The sample lists fewer than 150,000 clones, 85% to 90% occurring once. V is TRBV29-1 and J is TRBJ1-1; possible D gene TRBD1, 5 bases. The TCR originated in an adult who received the AZD1222 COVID-19 vaccine. The sample in question was peripheral blood, obtained 28 days after the second AZD1222 dose. The CDR3 sequence is CGHGYNTEAFF. In DNA, the CDR3 is TGCGGACACGGTTACAACACTGAAGCTTTCTTT.